This record looks at one TCR beta chain sequence and its context. Germline assignment: CDR1 SEHNR and CDR2 FQNEAQ (reference sequence). CDR3 length: 13 residues. V was shortened by 6 bases and J by 5 bases, with 13 bases between the two germline ends. The data belong to a study of T cells in Graves' hyperthyroidism and ophthalmopathy. TCR beta CDR3 region amplification was performed from RNA transcripts. TCR CDR3 underwent first-round RT-PCR with the HTBI primer set. TCRdb used MiXCR to reprocess the multiplex PCR reads, holding one entry per CDR3 protein. Found here are 560,000 or so distinct CDR3 sequences, about 43% of them singletons; the top ten hold roughly 8.2%.

Sequencing input: peripheral blood or thyroid tissue (not recorded which). The chain is built from TRBV7-9 and TRBJ1-2; D is perhaps TRBD1 (5 bases). This TCR came from a woman younger than 35 with Graves' hyperthyroidism. CDR3 sequence reads: CASSTGATYGYTF. For the CDR3, the DNA is TGTGCCAGCAGTACCGGGGCCACGTATGGCTACACCTTC. Drawing the rest from reference TRBV7-9 and TRBJ1-2, the complete variable domain is DTGVSQNPRHKITKRGQNVTFRCDPISEHNRLYWYRQTLGQGPEFLTYFQNEAQLEKSRLLSDRFSAERPKGSFSTLEIQRTEQGDSAMYLCASSTGATYGYTFGSGTRLTVV.